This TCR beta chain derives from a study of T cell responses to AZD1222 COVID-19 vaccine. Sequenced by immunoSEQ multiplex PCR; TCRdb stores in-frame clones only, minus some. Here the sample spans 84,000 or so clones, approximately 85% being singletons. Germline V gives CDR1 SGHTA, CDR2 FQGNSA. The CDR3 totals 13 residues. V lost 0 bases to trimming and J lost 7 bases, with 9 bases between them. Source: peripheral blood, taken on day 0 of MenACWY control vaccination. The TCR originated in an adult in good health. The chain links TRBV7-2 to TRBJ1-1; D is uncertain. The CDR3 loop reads CASSLAHSLEAFF. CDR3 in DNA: TGTGCCAGCAGCTTAGCGCACAGTCTTGAAGCTTTCTTT. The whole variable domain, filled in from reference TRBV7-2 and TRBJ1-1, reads GAGVSQSPSNKVTEKGKDVELRCDPISGHTALYWYRQSLGQGLEFLIYFQGNSAPDKSGLPSDRFSAERTGGSVSTLTIQRTQQEDSAVYLCASSLAHSLEAFFGQGTRLTVV.